A single sample is the source of the 16 T cell receptor beta chains below, sequenced in a study of identical twins (dated by TCRdb to 2016 to 2017). Libraries were prepared through 5' RACE. Sequencing instrument: Illumina HiSeq 2000. Using fastp at Q25 and MiXCR, TCRdb reprocessed the public reads and kept productive beta chains. Each record represents a unique CDR3 protein, reported with the most common genes and DNA among its rows. This sample gives under 800,000 distinct CDR3 sequences in total; 21% of them show up just once. Together, the top ten hold 4% to 5.5% of the sample. This sample was also put to use in a study of T cells expressing NK-cell markers.

Sequencing was performed on PBMCs. The origin of the receptors is a woman aged 18-30 years in good health.

This clonotype has only a few counts. This chain links TRBV9 with TRBJ1-2; D gene ambiguous. This CDR3 is 15 amino acids long. Germline CDR1 reads SGDLS; CDR2 reads YYNGEE. V lost 0 bases to trimming and J lost 4 bases, with 13 bases between them. The CDR3 sequence is CASSVEKWPLYGYTF. CDR3 nucleotides: TGTGCCAGCAGCGTAGAGAAATGGCCGCTCTATGGCTACACCTTC.

The rearrangement joins TRBV5-1 to TRBJ2-2, with 7 bases that match TRBD2. The CDR3 totals 17 residues. In germline, CDR1 is SGHRS, CDR2 YFSETQ. Germline trimming cut 0 bases from V and 4 bases from J; bases unmatched to any gene: 9. In DNA, the CDR3 is TGCGCCAGCAGCTTGGAAGCCTTAACTAGCGCCACCGGGGAGCTGTTTTTT. It translates to CASSLEALTSATGELFF.

This clonotype was counted only a few times. The chain is built from TRBV5-5 and TRBJ1-5; D unclear. Germline CDR1 reads SGHKS; CDR2 reads YYEKEE (reference sequence). The CDR3 is made up of 14 amino acids. Between the trimmed V and J ends, which lost 5 bases and 0 bases, there was a span of 9 bases. CDR3 amino acids: CASRRDYSNQPQHF. The CDR3, as DNA: TGTGCCAGCAGGCGAGATTATAGCAATCAGCCCCAGCATTTT.

This clonotype occurred many times. The V and J genes are TRBV20-1 and TRBJ2-7; TRBD2 aligns across 13 bases. CDR1 and CDR2 (germline): DFQATT, SNEGSKA (reference sequence). The CDR3 loop spans 15 amino acids. The V gene end was trimmed by 5 bases and the J gene end by 5 bases; junction bases not matched to a gene: 9. The CDR3 bases are TGCAGTGCTCCACACCGGACTAGCGGGAGCAACGAGCAGTACTTC. It specifies CSAPHRTSGSNEQYF.

CDR3 coding DNA: TGTGCCATCAGCTCAAATGGCTACACCTTC. The encoded protein is CAISSNGYTF. The rearrangement uses TRBV10-3 and TRBJ1-2, with D unresolved. The germline gives CDR1 ENHRY, CDR2 SYGVKD. The V end was cut by 6 bases, the J end by 6 bases, with 5 bases between. This CDR3 has 10 residues.

The sample holds many counts of this clonotype. This chain uses TRBV6-1 with TRBJ1-1, with D perhaps TRBD1 (5 bases). The CDR3 has 13 residues. Germline CDR1 reads MNHNS; CDR2 reads SASEGT. Trimming cost V 6 bases and J 3 bases, with 11 bases left between them. The DNA of the CDR3 is TGTGCCAGCAGCATGGACACGGACACTGAAGCTTTCTTT. Its protein is CASSMDTDTEAFF.

This clonotype has a handful of counts. This rearrangement joins TRBV7-2 to TRBJ2-3; TRBD2 matches at 15 bases. J was trimmed by 8 bases and V by 4 bases; bases with no gene match: 1. CDR3 length: 14 residues. In germline, CDR1 is SGHTA, CDR2 FQGNSA. CDR3 region: CASSSGLAGGTQYF. The CDR3 nucleotides are TGTGCCAGCAGCTCGGGACTAGCGGGAGGTACGCAGTATTTT.

A few counts support this clonotype. V usage is TRBV7-2 and J usage is TRBJ2-1, with 12 bases matching TRBD2. The trim removed 5 bases at V and 15 bases at J, leaving 8 bases unmatched. This CDR3 is 13 amino acids long. Germline V gene data show CDR1 as SGHTA and CDR2 as FQGNSA. For the CDR3, the DNA is TGTGCCAGCAGCCTATTTACTAGCGGGGGGCTGTTCTTC. Translating gives CASSLFTSGGLFF.

This clonotype was counted ten times or more. The rearrangement links TRBV6-1 to TRBJ2-1, with D perhaps TRBD2 (5 bases). The germline V gene encodes CDR1 MNHNS and CDR2 SASEGT. This CDR3 comprises 15 residues. The V and J ends lost 5 bases and 7 bases respectively, with 18 bases between them. The CDR3 nucleotides read TGTGCCAGCAGTCCCGTTTTTACTACGGGGAATGAGCAGTTCTTC. It codes for CASSPVFTTGNEQFF.

This clonotype has only a few counts. This sequence joins TRBV6-1 and TRBJ1-1; no definite D call. The length of the CDR3 is 15 residues. Trimming removed 6 bases at V and 2 bases at J, with 16 bases between. CDR1 MNHNS and CDR2 SASEGT come from the germline V gene. The CDR3 region has the DNA TGTGCCAGCAGGAACCAATGGACTGCTAACACTGAAGCTTTCTTT. Its protein is CASRNQWTANTEAFF.

This clonotype was detected a few times. The chain combines TRBV30 with TRBJ2-5, with TRBD2 matching over 9 bases. The V gene end was trimmed by 4 bases and the J gene end by 0 bases; junction bases not matched to a gene: 6. CDR3 length equals 15 residues. The V gene's germline CDR1 is GTSNPN and CDR2 SVGIG (reference sequence). Here the CDR3 DNA reads TGTGCCTGGAAGTTGAGCGGGGGGTACCAAGAGACCCAGTACTTC. Protein sequence: CAWKLSGGYQETQYF.

The rearrangement joins TRBV11-2 to TRBJ2-1, with 10 bases identical to TRBD2. The CDR3 extends over 18 amino acids. Germline loops: CDR1 SGHAT, CDR2 FQNNGV. The trim removed 0 bases at V and 6 bases at J, leaving 11 bases unmatched. CDR3 sequence: CASSLESSGSFGANEQFF. The CDR3 nucleotides are TGTGCCAGCAGCTTAGAGTCTAGCGGGAGTTTCGGGGCCAATGAGCAGTTCTTC.

The rearrangement uses TRBV20-1 and TRBJ2-5; possible D gene TRBD1, 6 bases. The CDR3 is 14 residues long. The V end was cut by 0 bases, the J end by 4 bases, with 12 bases between. Per germline, CDR1 DFQATT and CDR2 SNEGSKA (reference sequence). CDR3 region: CSAREGTIRETQYF. CDR3 coding DNA: TGCAGTGCTAGAGAAGGGACAATCCGAGAGACCCAGTACTTC.

This clonotype has a handful of counts. The gene calls are TRBV7-2 and TRBJ2-7; no firm D call. The CDR3 spans 15 residues. Trimming cost V 2 bases and J 0 bases, with 11 bases left between them. The germline V gene encodes CDR1 SGHTA and CDR2 FQGNSA. CDR3 residues: CASSLPPGFSYEQYF. The CDR3 DNA reads TGTGCCAGCAGCTTACCGCCTGGATTCTCCTACGAGCAGTACTTC.

The CDR3 region is CASSLIRALETQYF. The CDR3 nucleotides are TGTGCCAGCAGCCTTATCCGGGCCCTAGAGACCCAGTACTTC. V and J are TRBV7-8 and TRBJ2-5, with D hard to call. The length of the CDR3 is 14 residues. Germline CDR1 and CDR2: SGHVS and FQNEAQ. Trimming shortened V by 5 bases and J by 4 bases, and 14 bases separated the two germline ends.

This chain joins TRBV30 and TRBJ2-1; 11 positions match TRBD2. In germline, CDR1 is GTSNPN, CDR2 SVGIG (reference sequence). V trimming: 7 bases; J trimming: 7 bases; junction bases outside the gene matches: 3. The CDR3 runs 12 residues. CDR3 region: CASSGRSNEQFF. The CDR3 DNA is TGTGCCTCTAGCGGGAGGAGTAATGAGCAGTTCTTC.